This T cell receptor beta chain was recorded in a study of CXCR3-negative and CXCR3-positive naive CD8 T cells. All TRB cDNA libraries came from 5' RACE performed with UMI labels. TCRdb re-called the 5' RACE reads; one entry per CDR3 protein, DNA not given. This sample's clone table lists around 57,000 distinct CDR3 sequences. Germline-derived CDR1 and CDR2 are SGHTA and FQGTGA. The CDR3 sequence is 15 residues long. The chain employs TRBV7-3 and TRBJ2-1. Sequenced: memory CD8+ T cells from blood. The receptor comes from a human donor in good health. Some clones in this sample may be carry-over from other donors' samples. This CDR3 reads CASSFGLGTVNEQFF.